This TCR beta chain originates from a study of CD8+ T cells in alopecia areata. Lesional scalp punch biopsies and peripheral blood were collected from alopecia areata patients. Per germline, CDR1 WNHNN and CDR2 SYGVQD (reference sequence). CDR3 size: 13 residues. In the case of this clone: Sequence at one end of the junction differs from germline and may be a read error.

In each case, RNA was isolated and then reverse transcribed into cDNA as the sequencing template. Clones were sequenced by immunoSEQ multiplex PCR, and TCRdb holds only the in-frame ones, with some missing. The sample includes about 150,000 clones, 85% to 90% seen only once; the top ten take over 12%. The material sequenced was CD8+ T cells sorted from blood, taken at week 0. The receptor was isolated from a human donor with alopecia areata. The V gene is TRBV10-1, the J gene TRBJ1-1, with 8 nucleotides matching TRBD1. The CDR3 reads CASSGDRNAEAFF. The CDR3 DNA follows: TGCGCCAGCAGCGGGGACAGGAACGCTGAAGCTTTCTTT.